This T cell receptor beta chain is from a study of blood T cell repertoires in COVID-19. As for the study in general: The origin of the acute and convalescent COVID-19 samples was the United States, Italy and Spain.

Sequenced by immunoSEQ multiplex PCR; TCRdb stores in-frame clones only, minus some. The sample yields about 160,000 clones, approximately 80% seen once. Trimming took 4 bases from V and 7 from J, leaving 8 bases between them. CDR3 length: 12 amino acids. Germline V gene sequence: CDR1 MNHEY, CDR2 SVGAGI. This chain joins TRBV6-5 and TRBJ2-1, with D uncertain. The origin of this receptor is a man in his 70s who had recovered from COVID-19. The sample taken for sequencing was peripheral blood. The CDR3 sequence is CASSSTMNEQFF. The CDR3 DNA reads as TGTGCCAGCAGTTCTACCATGAATGAGCAGTTCTTC.